This T cell receptor beta chain was documented in a study of cytotoxic CD8 clonotypes in ibrutinib-treated CLL. Overall study: The response samples were taken once patients had been treated for a median of about 12 months, range 6 to 36. Study findings and constraints: At ibrutinib response, clonality increased, and at progression it declined back toward baseline. Clonality correlated strongly with circulating CD8+ T cells and exceeded age-matched healthy donors at baseline.

The V and J ends lost 8 bases and 13 bases respectively, with 24 bases between them. Germline lookup yields CDR1 SNHLY and CDR2 FYNNEI. The CDR3 has 14 amino acids. A word on this clone: Its antigen is unidentified.

Investigators sought sequencing depths of between 1 in 200,000 and 1 in 1 million T cells. Sequencing used immunoSEQ multiplex PCR; TCRdb keeps in-frame clones, though not all of them. The sample holds over 120,000 clones, around three quarters seen once. The rearrangement uses TRBV2 and TRBJ1-5, with D perhaps matching TRBD1 (5 bases). The sample in question was PBMCs, obtained after 12 months of ibrutinib treatment. This TCR was sampled from a human donor with chronic lymphocytic leukemia. The CDR3 coding sequence is TGTGCCAGCCGAACAGGTGGGGGTCCCTCAGAGCAGCATTTT. Translating it yields CASRTGGGPSEQHF.